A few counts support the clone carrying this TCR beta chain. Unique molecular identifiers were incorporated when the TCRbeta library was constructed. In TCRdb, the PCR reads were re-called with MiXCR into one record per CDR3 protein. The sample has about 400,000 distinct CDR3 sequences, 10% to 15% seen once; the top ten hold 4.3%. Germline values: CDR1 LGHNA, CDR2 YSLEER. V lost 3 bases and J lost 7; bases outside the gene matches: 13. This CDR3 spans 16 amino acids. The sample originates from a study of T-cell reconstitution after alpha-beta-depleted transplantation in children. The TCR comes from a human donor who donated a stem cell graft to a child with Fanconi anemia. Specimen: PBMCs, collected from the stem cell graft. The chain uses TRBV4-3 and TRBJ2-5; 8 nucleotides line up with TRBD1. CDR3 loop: CASSQTLGQGSGTQYF. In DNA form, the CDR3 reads TGCGCCAGCAGCCAGACACTTGGACAGGGATCGGGGACCCAGTACTTC.